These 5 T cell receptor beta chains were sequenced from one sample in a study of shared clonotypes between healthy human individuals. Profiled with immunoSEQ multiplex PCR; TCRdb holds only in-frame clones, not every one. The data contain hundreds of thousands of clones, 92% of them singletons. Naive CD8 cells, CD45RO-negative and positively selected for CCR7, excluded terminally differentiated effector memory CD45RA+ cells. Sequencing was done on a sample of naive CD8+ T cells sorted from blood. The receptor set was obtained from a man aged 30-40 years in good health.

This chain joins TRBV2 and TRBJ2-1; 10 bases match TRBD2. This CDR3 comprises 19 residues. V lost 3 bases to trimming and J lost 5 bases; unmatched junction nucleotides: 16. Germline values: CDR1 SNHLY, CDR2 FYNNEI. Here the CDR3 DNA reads TGTGCCAGCAGTGATGACCTCTCCTGGACTAGCGGTTTAGACAATGAGCAGTTCTTC. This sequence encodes CASSDDLSWTSGLDNEQFF.

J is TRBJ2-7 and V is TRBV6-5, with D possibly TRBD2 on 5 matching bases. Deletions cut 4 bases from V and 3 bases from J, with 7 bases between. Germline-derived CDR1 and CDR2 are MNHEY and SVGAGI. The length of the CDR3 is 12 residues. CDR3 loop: CASSFRGYEQYF. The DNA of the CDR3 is TGTGCCAGCAGTTTCCGGGGCTACGAGCAGTACTTC.

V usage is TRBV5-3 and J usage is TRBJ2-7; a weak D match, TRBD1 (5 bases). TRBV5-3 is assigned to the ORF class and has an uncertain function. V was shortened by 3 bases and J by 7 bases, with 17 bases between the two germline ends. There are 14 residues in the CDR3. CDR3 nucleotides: TGTGCCAGAAGCTCGACGACAGTCCTAGGTGAGCAGTACTTC. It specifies CARSSTTVLGEQYF.

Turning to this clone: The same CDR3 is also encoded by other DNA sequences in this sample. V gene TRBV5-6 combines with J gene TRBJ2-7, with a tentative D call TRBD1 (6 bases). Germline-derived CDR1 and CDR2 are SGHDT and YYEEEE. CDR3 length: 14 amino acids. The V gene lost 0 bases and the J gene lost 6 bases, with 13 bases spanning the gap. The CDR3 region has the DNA TGTGCCAGCAGCTTGGGGCAGGGGTGGGTCGAGCAGTACTTC. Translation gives CASSLGQGWVEQYF.

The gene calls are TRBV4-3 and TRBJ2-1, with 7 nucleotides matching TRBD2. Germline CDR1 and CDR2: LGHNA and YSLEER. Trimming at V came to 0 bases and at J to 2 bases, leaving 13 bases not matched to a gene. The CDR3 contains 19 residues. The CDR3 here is CASSQDPNQAGRTYNEQFF. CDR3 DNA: TGCGCCAGCAGCCAAGATCCAAACCAAGCGGGGCGAACCTACAATGAGCAGTTCTTC.